This T cell receptor (beta chain) was profiled in a study of HIV-infected children after antiretroviral therapy interruption. For the study at large: In continuous treatment, analyzed samples were from weeks 0, 48 and 150.

The CDR3 is made up of 16 amino acids. Per the germline V gene, CDR1 is SNHLY and CDR2 is FYNNEI. Trimming took off 6 bases at V and 5 bases at J, with 19 bases between the two ends. Sample treatment: PENTA 11 planned treatment interruption arm or continuous ART arm. A 3' RACE protocol on RNA, with unique molecular identifiers, produced the TCR library. TCRdb re-derived calls from the 3' RACE reads in MiXCR, one entry per CDR3 protein. The sample contains approximately 96,000 distinct CDR3 sequences, approximately 6.9% of which appear only once. This clonotype came up many times. The gene calls are TRBV2 and TRBJ2-2, with D possibly matching TRBD1 (5 bases). The sequenced sample was CD45RA+ CD4+ T cells from PBMCs, pooled from several time points, obtained from a donor given antiretroviral therapy, either interrupted or continuous. Subset specified: naive CD4+ CD45RA+ CD45RO- T cells. The receptor comes from a pool of human donors with HIV. The CDR3 DNA follows: TGTGCCAGCAGGGCCAACAAAGGGGTGCGGACCGGGGAGCTGTTTTTT. Residues: CASRANKGVRTGELFF.